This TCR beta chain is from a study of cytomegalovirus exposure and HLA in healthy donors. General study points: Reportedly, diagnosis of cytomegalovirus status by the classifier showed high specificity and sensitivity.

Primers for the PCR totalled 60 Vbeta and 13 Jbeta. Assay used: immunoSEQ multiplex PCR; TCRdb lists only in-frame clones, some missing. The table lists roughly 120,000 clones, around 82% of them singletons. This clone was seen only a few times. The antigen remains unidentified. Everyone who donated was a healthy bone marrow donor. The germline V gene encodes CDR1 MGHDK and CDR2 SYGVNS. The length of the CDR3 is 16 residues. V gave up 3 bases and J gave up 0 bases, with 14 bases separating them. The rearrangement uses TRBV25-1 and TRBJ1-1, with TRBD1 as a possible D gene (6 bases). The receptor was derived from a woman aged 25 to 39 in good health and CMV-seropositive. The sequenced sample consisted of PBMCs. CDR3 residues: CASSDGGGGMNTEAFF. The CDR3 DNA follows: TGTGCCAGCAGTGACGGGGGAGGGGGGATGAACACTGAAGCTTTCTTT.